This TCR beta chain was recorded in a study of PD-1 blockade in classical Hodgkin lymphoma. This sample's time point: cycle 4 day 1 (C4D1), after 6 weeks of nivolumab. The patients all showed relapse after autologous stem cell transplantation, while their brentuximab vedotin exposure varied. The length of the CDR3 is 15 residues. V was cut by 5 bases and J by 5 bases, with 13 bases left in between. Per the germline V gene, CDR1 is SSHAT and CDR2 is FNYEAQ (reference sequence). This clone is a singleton in its sample. The antigen remains unidentified. Study results and caveats: The study found that TCR diversity rose significantly by C4D1 in CD4+ but not CD8+ cells. Reported baseline diversity: healthy donors highest, relapsed/refractory patients lowest.

Assay used: immunoSEQ multiplex PCR; TCRdb lists only in-frame clones, some missing. The data contain over 50,000 clones, around nine tenths of them singletons. The V and J genes are TRBV7-7 and TRBJ2-6; D remains ambiguous. The source of this sequence is a human donor with classical Hodgkin lymphoma. The sequencing here drew on peripheral blood mononuclear cells (PBMCs), taken before the fourth cycle of nivolumab. In DNA, the CDR3 is TGTGCCAGCAGCATGCCACAAAGTCGGGCCAACGTCCTGACTTTC. Its translation: CASSMPQSRANVLTF.